Presented here are 23 T cell receptor beta chains from one specimen sequenced in a study of blood T cells in healthy people across ages. Combining a sample-barcoded 5' primer with a J-beta primer mix, a second PCR ran for roughly 6 to 12 cycles. TCRdb reprocessed the 5' RACE reads with MiXCR, giving one entry per CDR3 protein. The sample consists of some 1.4 million distinct CDR3 sequences, roughly 45% of them appearing once. Sample: blood. The receptors were gathered from a woman aged 18-29 years in good health.

This chain joins TRBV19 and TRBJ2-5, with 9 nucleotides matching TRBD1. The tail of the sequence fits TRBJ2-7 better, so the J call may be wrong. This CDR3 comprises 16 residues. From germline, CDR1 is LNHDA and CDR2 SQIVND (reference sequence). CDR3 in DNA: TGTGCCAGTAGTATAGTCCCCGGGACAGGGATAAGCGAGCAGTACTTC. Its translation: CASSIVPGTGISEQYF.

The chain links TRBV6-5 to TRBJ2-1, with D unresolved. The J call may not be correct, given that the DNA end is closer to TRBJ2-7. The length of the CDR3 is 13 residues. Germline CDR1 MNHEY, CDR2 SVGAGI. The CDR3 bases are TGTGCCAGCAGTGACGGCTCCTACAATGAGCAGTACTTC. Its protein is CASSDGSYNEQYF.

This rearrangement joins TRBV5-1 to TRBJ2-7; D is tentatively TRBD1 or TRBD2 (5 bases each). This CDR3 region has 13 residues. The V and J ends lost 7 bases and 5 bases respectively, with 16 bases between them. CDR1 and CDR2 from the germline V gene are SGHRS and YFSETQ. CDR3 region: CASGVRGIDEQYF. The CDR3 nucleotides are TGCGCCAGCGGAGTGAGGGGAATCGACGAGCAGTACTTC.

CDR3 DNA: TGCAGTGCTAGAGACCCCTGGGACAGCTACGAGCAGTACTTC. Translating it yields CSARDPWDSYEQYF. The chain combines TRBV20-1 with TRBJ2-7; TRBD1 matches 7 bases. The ends lost 0 bases at V and 3 bases at J; junction bases unmatched: 5. Germline CDR1 and CDR2: DFQATT and SNEGSKA (reference sequence). The CDR3 length is 14 residues.

Note on this clonotype: A single base separates this from a much larger clone, so it may be a read error. The gene calls are TRBV29-1 and TRBJ2-1; 9 bases match TRBD1. The J call may not be correct, given that the DNA end is closer to TRBJ2-7. Germline assignment: CDR1 SQVTM and CDR2 ANQGSEA. There are 14 residues in the CDR3. The CDR3 reads CSVPDRGTYNEQYF. The CDR3 bases are TGCAGCGTGCCGGACAGGGGAACCTACAATGAGCAGTACTTC.

The chain combines TRBV29-1 with TRBJ2-1; the match to TRBD2 covers 7 bases. This CDR3 has 16 residues. Germline CDR1 reads SQVTM; CDR2 reads ANQGSEA. V lost 3 bases to trimming and J lost 5 bases; unmatched junction nucleotides: 13. CDR3 protein: CSVEGFLRLAHNEQFF. The CDR3 region has the DNA TGCAGCGTTGAGGGTTTCTTACGACTAGCCCACAATGAGCAGTTCTTC.

The chain uses TRBV7-6 and TRBJ1-5, with D hard to call. Germline values: CDR1 SGHVS, CDR2 FNYEAQ. The V gene lost 1 base and the J gene lost 0 bases, with 7 bases spanning the gap. The CDR3 has 15 residues. The CDR3 nucleotides are TGTGCCAGCAGCTTAGAAGCCAATAGCAATCAGCCCCAGCATTTT. Its protein is CASSLEANSNQPQHF.

The DNA of the CDR3 is TGTGCCAGCAGTGAGGGACACGGACGCACTGAAGCTTTCTTT. It is translated as CASSEGHGRTEAFF. The J gene is TRBJ1-1, the V gene TRBV6-1, with D perhaps TRBD1 (6 bases). CDR1 is MNHNS, CDR2 SASEGT, per germline. Between the trimmed V and J ends, which lost 3 bases and 4 bases, there was a span of 12 bases. CDR3 length: 14 residues.

The chain carries TRBV4-3 and TRBJ2-5; 9 bases map to TRBD2. CDR3 length: 16 amino acids. From germline, CDR1 is LGHNA and CDR2 YSLEER. V shed 4 bases and J 4 bases; nucleotides not matched to a gene: 10. CDR3 DNA sequence: TGCGCCAGCAGCCCCGAGCCTAGCGGGATGGGAGAGACCCAGTACTTC. Translating gives CASSPEPSGMGETQYF.

The CDR3 spells CASSRQGTLYEQYF. The CDR3 region has the DNA TGTGCCAGCAGCCGACAGGGCACCCTCTACGAGCAGTACTTC. The chain uses TRBV25-1 and TRBJ2-1; 7 bases are shared with TRBD1. The J call may be wrong; the DNA end is better matched by TRBJ2-7. The CDR3 extends over 14 amino acids. Germline V lookup: CDR1 MGHDK, CDR2 SYGVNS.

This chain links TRBV4-1 with TRBJ2-2; TRBD2 matches 10 bases. This CDR3 has 15 amino acids. The germline V gene encodes CDR1 MGHRA and CDR2 YSYEKL. Unmatched junction bases numbered 5, after V lost 2 bases and J lost 8 bases. CDR3 sequence reads: CASSQRGLATGELFF. The DNA for the CDR3 is TGCGCCAGCAGCCAACGGGGACTAGCGACTGGGGAGCTGTTTTTT.

V usage is TRBV6-5 and J usage is TRBJ1-2; 11 bases agree with TRBD1. Germline values: CDR1 MNHEY, CDR2 SVGAGI. V was pared by 6 bases and J by 2 bases, with 5 bases of the junction left unmatched. This CDR3 is 15 amino acids long. CDR3 in DNA: TGTGCCAGCAGGCCCGGGACAGGGGGAAACTATGGCTACACCTTC. Its protein is CASRPGTGGNYGYTF.

This chain joins TRBV6-1 and TRBJ1-4, with D perhaps matching TRBD1 (6 bases). The V gene's germline CDR1 is MNHNS and CDR2 SASEGT. The CDR3 is made up of 17 amino acids. The V end was cut by 8 bases, the J end by 7 bases, with 26 bases between. The CDR3 DNA is TGTGCCAGCGGCGGGAGCCAGGGAGGGGGATTACGTGAAAAACTGTTTTTT. Translating it yields CASGGSQGGGLREKLFF.

V is TRBV25-1 and J is TRBJ1-1; 8 positions agree with TRBD1. Germline lookup yields CDR1 MGHDK and CDR2 SYGVNS. V shed 0 bases, J shed 0 bases, and the junction held 12 bases outside the gene matches. The CDR3 loop spans 19 amino acids. The CDR3 nucleotides read TGTGCCAGCAGTGAATACCCGGACAGGGCAAAAATCATGAACACTGAAGCTTTCTTT. It translates to CASSEYPDRAKIMNTEAFF.

V usage is TRBV4-2 and J usage is TRBJ2-3; TRBD2 agrees at 11 bases. Per the germline V gene, CDR1 is LGHNA and CDR2 is YNFKEQ. V gave up 1 base and J gave up 0 bases; unmatched junction bases: 6. The CDR3 has 18 amino acids. The CDR3 here is CASSQAGTSGSSTDTQYF. CDR3 nucleotides: TGTGCCAGCAGCCAAGCCGGGACTAGCGGATCTAGCACAGATACGCAGTATTTT.

This clonotype came up many times. The chain has TRBV29-1 and TRBJ2-5; 10 bases map to TRBD1. Gene TRBJ2-7 matches the end of the DNA better, so the J call may be wrong. The length of the CDR3 is 11 residues. CDR1 is SQVTM, CDR2 ANQGSEA, per germline. DNA of the CDR3: TGCAGCGTTGGACAGGGGGCCGAGCAGTACTTC. Translating gives CSVGQGAEQYF.

This clonotype was found a few times. The rearrangement uses TRBV7-3 and TRBJ2-3, with D perhaps TRBD1 (5 bases). Deletions cut 6 bases from V and 6 bases from J, with 7 bases between. Germline CDR1 and CDR2: SGHTA and FQGTGA. The CDR3 spans 11 residues. The CDR3 spells CASSKGDTQYF. The DNA for the CDR3 is TGTGCCAGCAGTAAGGGGGATACGCAGTATTTT.

The chain combines TRBV20-1 with TRBJ2-1; D is unresolved. The germline V and J ends were trimmed by 5 bases and 13 bases, with 21 bases remaining between them. The CDR3 is 13 amino acids. Germline CDR1 DFQATT, CDR2 SNEGSKA (reference sequence). CDR3 sequence reads: CSAGEAVSETQFF. As DNA, the CDR3 is TGCAGTGCTGGCGAAGCAGTTTCAGAGACCCAGTTCTTC.

The gene calls are TRBV27 and TRBJ2-5, with unresolved D. Germline CDR1 MNHEY, CDR2 SMNVEV (reference sequence). Trimming left V 7 bases short and J 0 bases short, with 9 bases between. There are 13 residues in the CDR3. The CDR3 reads CASKNSNQETQYF. CDR3 nucleotide sequence: TGTGCCAGCAAAAACAGCAACCAAGAGACCCAGTACTTC.

The V gene is TRBV6-2 or TRBV6-3, the J gene TRBJ2-5, with D perhaps matching TRBD1 or TRBD2 (5 bases each). V lost 8 bases, J lost 4 bases, and 11 bases lay in between. The CDR3 has 12 residues. CDR1 and CDR2 from the germline V gene are MNHEY and SVGEGT. CDR3 in amino acids: CASRGLLETQYF. In DNA, the CDR3 is TGTGCCAGCCGGGGCCTGCTAGAGACCCAGTACTTC.

The CDR3 DNA sequence: TGCAGCGTCCCTCAGGGGGCGCGGACTGAAGCTTTCTTT. It is translated as CSVPQGARTEAFF. This sequence joins TRBV29-1 and TRBJ1-1, with TRBD1 identical over 8 bases. The CDR3 is 13 residues long. J gave up 5 bases and V 6 bases, and 8 bases lay outside the gene matches. Germline CDR1 reads SQVTM; CDR2 reads ANQGSEA.

V and J are TRBV6-5 and TRBJ2-2; D call uncertain. V lost 6 bases and J 2 bases, leaving 13 bases between the germline ends. This CDR3 has 15 residues. Germline assignment: CDR1 MNHEY and CDR2 SVGAGI. The CDR3 nucleotides read TGTGCCAGCAGAGAAGGCGCCTTTAACACCGGGGAGCTGTTTTTT. Translation gives CASREGAFNTGELFF.

Comments on this clonotype: Possible read error: a much larger clone is one base away. The CDR3 loop is CAGSYGRANYGYTF. In DNA form, the CDR3 reads TGTGCCGGCAGTTACGGCCGGGCTAACTATGGCTACACCTTC. The gene calls are TRBV6-5 and TRBJ1-2; D gene uncertain. Per germline, CDR1 MNHEY and CDR2 SVGAGI. This CDR3 is built from 14 residues.